The text below deals with one T cell receptor beta chain. Its binding antigen is unknown. Per-nucleotide qualities are absent, and no much larger clonotype sits a single base away. This specimen belongs to a study of T-cell memory formation after mild COVID-19 (dated by TCRdb to the early 2020s). Background on the whole study: TCR sequence clusters from the two donors were largely donor specific. The cohort was made up of two young adult volunteers, one female and one male, who were previously healthy. Longitudinal TCRalpha and TCRbeta repertoire sequencing tracked T-cell clones expanding and contracting after mild COVID-19 in two donors. Paper-wide results and their limitations: Whether the second-wave clones peaking on day 37 were SARS-CoV-2 specific was not confirmed. Some responding clones were found in pre-infection memory, which suggests that pre-existing cross-reactive memory T cells took part in the SARS-CoV-2 response. The study covered only two mild cases, and larger cohorts including severe cases with pre-infection samples were considered necessary. From day 15 to 85, contracting clones showed balanced CD4/CD8 phenotypes, whereas a second wave of clones that expanded from day 15 to 37 leaned towards CD4+. Contracting CD4+ clones appeared mostly in the CM and EM memory subsets, whereas CD8+ clones were enriched in EMRA.

Relative to germline, V is 0 bases shorter and J is 0 bases shorter, with 6 bases between their ends. The germline V gene yields SQVTM for CDR1 and ANQGSEA for CDR2. The CDR3 runs 14 amino acids, cysteine and phenylalanine included. Left in the record is the CDR3 DNA by itself, 42 bases read in frame from the first base. The data were produced on an Illumina NovaSeq 6000. cDNA libraries for TCRalpha and TCRbeta were prepared by 5'RACE using constant-segment primers, with sample barcodes and unique molecular identifiers added. RNA was extracted from every sample with Trizol reagent. Library amplification was performed in two PCR steps, and a second sample barcode and Illumina TruSeq adapters were introduced in the second step. Sequencing of libraries was performed on an Illumina NovaSeq with 2 x 150 bp paired-end reads. For the original study's pipeline: The reads were demultiplexed and collapsed into UMI-guided consensus sequences using migec v1.2.7. Using mixcr v2.1.11, the UMI consensuses were aligned to TRA and TRB V and J templates and assembled into clonotypes. A clonotype was counted as expanded or contracted only if both edgeR and NoisET called the change significant, with noise models trained on biological replicates. For edgeR calls, a false discovery rate-adjusted p below 0.01 and a log2 fold-change threshold of 1 were applied. As an exploratory analysis of dynamics, max-normalized trajectories of the 1000 most abundant clonotypes were examined by PCA with hierarchical clustering. Separately sequenced CD4+ and CD8+ repertoires were used to assign a CD4 or CD8 phenotype to each responding clone. The public reads were reprocessed in TCRdb via fastp at Q25 and MiXCR, keeping in-frame beta chains. Duplicate CDR3 protein sequences are folded into a single record with the most common DNA and genes. TCRdb's processing, not the authors' own work, is the source of the V and J calls. In this sample the table shows about 470,000 distinct CDR3 sequences, approximately 23% of which occur a single time. Around 12% of the sample comes from the top ten.

Ficoll-Paque density gradient centrifugation was used to isolate PBMCs. Sequences were obtained from PBMCs or a T cell subset sorted from them (not recorded which). The sequence derives from an adult woman who had mild COVID-19 (a few samples of this study predate the infection). The sample titles of this study are shuffled in the database, so cell type and time point are left out; the donor was told from shared clones. The V gene is TRBV29-1 and the J gene is TRBJ2-1; the D gene lacks a confident call. The DNA reads TGCAGCGTTGAAGATCGTCTCTCCTACAATGAGCAGTTCTTC. Its translation reads: CSVEDRLSYNEQFF.